This T cell receptor (beta chain) was observed in a study of T cell responses to AZD1222 COVID-19 vaccine. The CDR3 is 15 amino acids. The V gene lost 2 bases and the J gene lost 4 bases, with 12 bases spanning the gap. The germline CDR1 and CDR2 sequences are MDHEN and SYDVKM. TCRdb keeps only in-frame clones here, not all; method: immunoSEQ multiplex PCR. The table includes about 140,000 clones, about 94% detected once. This specimen was peripheral blood, taken 28 days after the second AZD1222 dose. The chain is built from TRBV28 and TRBJ2-1; D ambiguous. The clonotype comes from an adult who received the AZD1222 COVID-19 vaccine. DNA for the CDR3: TGTGCCAGCAGTTTAGAAGGACCGTTATACAATGAGCAGTTCTTC. Protein: CASSLEGPLYNEQFF.